This TCR beta chain was documented in a study of OX40 agonist ivuxolimab in advanced cancers. In the study overall: Anti-PD-1, anti-PD-L1 or anti-CTLA-4 therapy given earlier was allowed, and around 40% had some.

This table comes from immunoSEQ multiplex PCR, and its TCRdb copy is limited to in-frame clones, with some not included. The sample lists fewer than 40,000 clones; 80% to 85% were seen once. This clone appeared a few times. This TCR derives from an adult with an advanced solid tumor such as melanoma, head and neck, liver or kidney cancer. The specimen was CD4+ or CD8+ T cells sorted from blood, collected in a trial of the OX40 agonist ivuxolimab.

The CDR3 DNA is TGTGCCAGCAGTGAGGGGCGGGCAGGGTACAATGAGCAGTTCTTC. This translates into CASSEGRAGYNEQFF. This chain connects TRBV2 to TRBJ2-1; TRBD1 or TRBD2 may be the D gene (5 bases each). The CDR3 length is 15 residues. Per germline, CDR1 SNHLY and CDR2 FYNNEI. V dropped 3 bases and J dropped 4 bases, with 13 bases sitting between them. Full variable domain (remainder filled in from reference TRBV2 and TRBJ2-1): EPEVTQTPSHQVTQMGQEVILRCVPISNHLYFYWYRQILGQKVEFLVSFYNNEISEKSEIFDDQFSVERPDGSNFTLKIRSTKLEDSAMYFCASSEGRAGYNEQFFGPGTRLTVL.